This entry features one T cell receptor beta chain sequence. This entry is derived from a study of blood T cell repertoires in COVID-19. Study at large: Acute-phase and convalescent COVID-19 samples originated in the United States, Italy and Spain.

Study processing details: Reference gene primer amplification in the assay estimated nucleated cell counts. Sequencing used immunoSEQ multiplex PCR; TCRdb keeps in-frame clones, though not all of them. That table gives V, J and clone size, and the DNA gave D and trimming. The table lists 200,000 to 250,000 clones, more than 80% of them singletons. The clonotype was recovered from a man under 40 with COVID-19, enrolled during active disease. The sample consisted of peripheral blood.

The CDR3 loop reads CASSLAGTGPSGQYF. CDR3 nucleotide sequence: TGTGCCAGCAGCTTAGCGGGGACAGGGCCCTCCGGGCAGTACTTC. This chain links TRBV7-2 with TRBJ2-7, with 9 bases matching TRBD1. With 0 bases clipped from V and 9 bases from J, the junction kept 9 bases outside the gene matches. The germline V gene has CDR1 SGHTA and CDR2 FQGNSA. The CDR3 is 15 amino acids.